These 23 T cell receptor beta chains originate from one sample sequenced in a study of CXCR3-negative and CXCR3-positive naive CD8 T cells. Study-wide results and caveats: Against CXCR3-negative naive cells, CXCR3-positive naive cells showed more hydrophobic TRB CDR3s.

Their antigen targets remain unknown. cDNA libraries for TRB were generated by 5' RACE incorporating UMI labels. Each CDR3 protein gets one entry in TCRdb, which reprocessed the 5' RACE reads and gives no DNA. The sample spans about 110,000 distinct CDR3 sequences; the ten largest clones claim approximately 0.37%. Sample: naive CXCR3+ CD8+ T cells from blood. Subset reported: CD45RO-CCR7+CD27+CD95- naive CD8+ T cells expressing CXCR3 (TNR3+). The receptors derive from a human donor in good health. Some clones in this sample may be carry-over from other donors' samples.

CDR3 amino acids: CASSERLTDNQPQHF. The V and J genes are TRBV25-1 and TRBJ1-5. The CDR3 totals 15 residues. CDR1 and CDR2 from the germline V gene are MGHDK and SYGVNS.

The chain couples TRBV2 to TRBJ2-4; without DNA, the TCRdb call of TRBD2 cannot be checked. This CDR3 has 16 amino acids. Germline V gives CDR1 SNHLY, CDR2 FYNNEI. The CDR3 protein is CATLAGENQAKNIQYF.

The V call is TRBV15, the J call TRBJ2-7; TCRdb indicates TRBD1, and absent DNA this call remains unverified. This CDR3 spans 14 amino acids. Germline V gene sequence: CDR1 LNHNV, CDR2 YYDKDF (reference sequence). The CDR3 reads CATSMGQGPYEQYF.

This CDR3 is CASSLRTGELFF. The chain carries TRBV12-3 or TRBV12-4 and TRBJ2-2. This CDR3 contains 12 residues.

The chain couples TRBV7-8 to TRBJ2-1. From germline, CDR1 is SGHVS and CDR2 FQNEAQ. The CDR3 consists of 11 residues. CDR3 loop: CASTSRNEQFF.

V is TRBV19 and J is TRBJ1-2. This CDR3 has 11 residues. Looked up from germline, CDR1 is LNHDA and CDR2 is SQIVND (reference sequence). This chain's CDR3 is CATDDTWGYTF.

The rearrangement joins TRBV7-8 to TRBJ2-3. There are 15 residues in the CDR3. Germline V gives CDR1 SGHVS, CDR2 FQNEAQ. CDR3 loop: CASSLAGVSTDTQYF.

The CDR3 sequence: CATSRDEGASDTQYF. The J gene is TRBJ2-3, the V gene TRBV15; TCRdb selects TRBD1, and the lack of DNA leaves this call unchecked. The germline V gene has CDR1 LNHNV and CDR2 YYDKDF (reference sequence). This CDR3 has 15 residues.

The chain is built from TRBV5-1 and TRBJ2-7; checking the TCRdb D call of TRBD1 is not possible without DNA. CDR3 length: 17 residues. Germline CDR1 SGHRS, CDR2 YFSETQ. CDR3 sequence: CASSSGTGGYLSYEQYF.

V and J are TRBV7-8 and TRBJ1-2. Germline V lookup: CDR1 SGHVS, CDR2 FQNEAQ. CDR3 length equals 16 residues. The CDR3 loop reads CASSAGPVATNYGYTF.

The CDR3 spells CAWDDRTNYGYTF. The chain couples TRBV30 to TRBJ1-2; without DNA, the TCRdb call of TRBD1 cannot be checked. From germline, CDR1 is GTSNPN and CDR2 SVGIG (reference sequence). The CDR3 is made up of 13 amino acids.

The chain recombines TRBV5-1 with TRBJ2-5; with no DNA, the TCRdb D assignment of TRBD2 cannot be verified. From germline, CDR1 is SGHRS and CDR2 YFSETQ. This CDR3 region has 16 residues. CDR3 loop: CASSSGLAGEGETQYF.

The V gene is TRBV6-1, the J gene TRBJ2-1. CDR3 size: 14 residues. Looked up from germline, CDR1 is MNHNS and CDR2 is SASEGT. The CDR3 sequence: CASSEASAYNEQFF.

The CDR3 sequence: CSAWGEGATYEQYF. V and J are TRBV20-1 and TRBJ2-7; TCRdb outputs TRBD1, but without DNA this stays unchecked. This CDR3 has 14 amino acids. Germline assignment: CDR1 DFQATT and CDR2 SNEGSKA (reference sequence).

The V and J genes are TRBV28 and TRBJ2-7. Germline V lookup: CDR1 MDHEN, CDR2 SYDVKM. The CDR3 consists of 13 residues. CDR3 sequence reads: CASSLGGRDEQYF. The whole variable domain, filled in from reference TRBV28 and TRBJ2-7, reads DVKVTQSSRYLVKRTGEKVFLECVQDMDHENMFWYRQDPGLGLRLIYFSYDVKMKEKGDIPEGYSVSREKKERFSLILESASTNQTSMYLCASSLGGRDEQYFGPGTRLTVT.

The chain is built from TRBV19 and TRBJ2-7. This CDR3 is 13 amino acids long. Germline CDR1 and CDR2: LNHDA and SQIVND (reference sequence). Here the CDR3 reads CASSIGTSYEQYF. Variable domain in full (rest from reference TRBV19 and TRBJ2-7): DGGITQSPKYLFRKEGQNVTLSCEQNLNHDAMYWYRQDPGQGLRLIYYSQIVNDFQKGDIAEGYSVSREKKESFPLTVTSAQKNPTAFYLCASSIGTSYEQYFGPGTRLTVT.

CDR3: CASSSTYLGSYNEQFF. The rearrangement uses TRBV7-2 and TRBJ2-1. Germline lookup yields CDR1 SGHTA and CDR2 FQGNSA. The CDR3 is 16 residues long.

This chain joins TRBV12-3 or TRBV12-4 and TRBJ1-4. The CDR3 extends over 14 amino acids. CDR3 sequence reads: CASSIGWANEKLFF.

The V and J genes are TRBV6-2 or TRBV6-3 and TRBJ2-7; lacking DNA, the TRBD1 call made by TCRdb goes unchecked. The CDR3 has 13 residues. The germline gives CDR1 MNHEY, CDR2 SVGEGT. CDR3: CASSPGDGLEQYF.

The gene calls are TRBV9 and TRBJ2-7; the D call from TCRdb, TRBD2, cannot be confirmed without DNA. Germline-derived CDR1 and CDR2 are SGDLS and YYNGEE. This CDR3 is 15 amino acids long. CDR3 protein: CASSVGDSSYYEQYF.

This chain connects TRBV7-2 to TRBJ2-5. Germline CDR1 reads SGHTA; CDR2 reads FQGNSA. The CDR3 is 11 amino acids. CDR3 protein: CASSLIETQYF. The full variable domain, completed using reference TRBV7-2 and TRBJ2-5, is GAGVSQSPSNKVTEKGKDVELRCDPISGHTALYWYRQSLGQGLEFLIYFQGNSAPDKSGLPSDRFSAERTGGSVSTLTIQRTQQEDSAVYLCASSLIETQYFGPGTRLLVL.

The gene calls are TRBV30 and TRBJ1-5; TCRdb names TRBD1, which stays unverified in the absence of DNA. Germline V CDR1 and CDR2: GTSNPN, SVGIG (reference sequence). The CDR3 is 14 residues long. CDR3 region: CAWSMGTGGRPQHF.

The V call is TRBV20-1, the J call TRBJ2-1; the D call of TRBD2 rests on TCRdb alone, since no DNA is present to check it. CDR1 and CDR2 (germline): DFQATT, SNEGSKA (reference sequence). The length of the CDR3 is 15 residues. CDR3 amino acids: CSARDTGGSSNEQFF.